The sequence of this T cell receptor beta chain was determined in a study of blood T cell repertoires in COVID-19. Some clones are missing from TCRdb's copy, which holds only in-frame ones; the method was immunoSEQ multiplex PCR. The sample contains some 500,000 clones, 70% to 90% of which appear only once. Germline V gives CDR1 LNHDA, CDR2 SQIVND (reference sequence). The J segment lost 0 bases and the V segment lost 4 bases, leaving 11 bases of the junction unmatched. The CDR3 has 18 amino acids. The source of this sequence is a woman in her 40s who had recovered from COVID-19. Sequencing used PBMCs or T cells enriched from blood (not recorded which). This chain uses TRBV19 with TRBJ2-5, with TRBD2 identical over 10 bases. CDR3 in amino acids: CASSTGGTSETYQETQYF. The CDR3 DNA reads TGTGCCAGTAGTACGGGCGGGACTAGCGAGACGTACCAAGAGACCCAGTACTTC.